The text below deals with one T cell receptor beta chain. The antigen remains unidentified. The data belong to a study of synovial regulatory T cells in juvenile arthritis. The study's findings and limits: Blood Treg cells that were inflammation-associated showed lower TCR diversity than other blood Treg cells. Across patients, iaTreg TCR repertoires were mostly private, partly shared with synovial Teff and blood CPL. iaTreg cells shared more CDR3 sequences with synovial Tregs than other blood Tregs did.

The table came from immunoSEQ multiplex PCR; TCRdb's copy has only in-frame clones and leaves some out. This sample's table reports 8,000 to 10,000 clones. The CDR3 totals 15 residues. Only the protein is on record. The germline V gene has CDR1 MNHEY and CDR2 SVGAGI. Sequenced sample: Treg cells from blood. Subset here: remaining (HLA-DR-negative) circulating blood Treg cells. The V and J genes are TRBV6-5 and TRBJ1-1; the TRBD1 assignment by TCRdb is unverifiable without DNA. The clonotype originates from a donor aged 2-30 years with juvenile idiopathic arthritis. CDR3 sequence reads: CASSYSGTVNTEAFF.